Listed below are T cell receptor beta chains from one sample, sequenced in a study of cytomegalovirus exposure and HLA in healthy donors. Profiling relied on immunoSEQ multiplex PCR, and the TCRdb table lists in-frame clones only, not all of them. Of 150,000 or so clones listed, 85% to 90% are singletons. Sequences were obtained from PBMCs. The receptors were gathered from a woman aged 18-29 years in good health and CMV-seropositive. Both conserved end residues are part of each CDR3. Fields, in order: V gene, D gene, J gene, clone size, CDR3 DNA, CDR3 protein. The D gene is left open where the match is weak. Where a row states a size, it is once, few, many or the class of an expanded clone; other rows omit it.

V: TRBV7-9
D: TRBD2
J: TRBJ2-3
size: .
DNA: TGTGCCAGCACTAGCGGGAGTACGCAGTATTTT
CDR3: CASTSGSTQYF

V: TRBV6-1
D: .
J: TRBJ2-1
size: .
DNA: TGTGCCAGCAACAGACATGAGCAGTTCTTC
CDR3: CASNRHEQFF

V: TRBV6-1
D: .
J: TRBJ2-1
size: .
DNA: TGTGCCAGCCTGTTGGGACACCAGCCCTACAATGAGCAGTTCTTC
CDR3: CASLLGHQPYNEQFF

V: TRBV29-1
D: TRBD2
J: TRBJ2-7
size: .
DNA: TGCAGCGTTGAATTTGTGGGGGAGGGCCTTCTCTACGAGCAGTACTTC
CDR3: CSVEFVGEGLLYEQYF

V: TRBV29-1
D: TRBD1
J: TRBJ2-5
size: .
DNA: TGCAGCGTTGATTCGACAGGGGGGCCCCAAGAGACCCAGTACTTC
CDR3: CSVDSTGGPQETQYF

V: TRBV16
D: .
J: TRBJ1-1
size: .
DNA: TGTGCCAGCAGCCAATCGAGTGCTTTCTTT
CDR3: CASSQSSAFF

V: TRBV10-1
D: TRBD2
J: TRBJ2-3
size: .
DNA: TGCGCCAGCAGTGAGGGACTAGCGGGAGCAGATACGCAGTATTTT
CDR3: CASSEGLAGADTQYF

V: TRBV25-1
D: .
J: TRBJ2-7
size: .
DNA: TGTGCCAGCAGTTCAGGGTTTGGGGAGCAGTACTTC
CDR3: CASSSGFGEQYF

V: TRBV30
D: .
J: TRBJ2-1
size: once
DNA: TGTGCCTGGAGTGCGGGGTTCTCTTACAATGAGCAGTTCTTC
CDR3: CAWSAGFSYNEQFF

V: TRBV10-1
D: .
J: TRBJ2-3
size: once
DNA: TGCGCCAGCAGTGACGGAGCGGTGACAGATACGCAGTATTTT
CDR3: CASSDGAVTDTQYF